Below are 10 T cell receptor beta chains sequenced from a single sample in a study of cytomegalovirus exposure and HLA in healthy donors. The PCR had 60 Vbeta and 13 Jbeta primers. Method: immunoSEQ multiplex PCR; TCRdb's copy keeps in-frame clones and lacks some. The data hold roughly 140,000 clones, with 80% observed a single time. The sample consisted of PBMCs. These receptor sequences come from a man aged 40-49 years in good health and CMV-seronegative.

This chain links TRBV28 with TRBJ1-1, with 8 bases matching TRBD1. The germline gives CDR1 MDHEN, CDR2 SYDVKM. This CDR3 contains 15 residues. V lost 6 bases, J lost 1 base, and 7 bases stayed unmatched. CDR3 protein: CASRAWTGPNTEAFF. As DNA, the CDR3 is TGTGCCAGCAGGGCCTGGACAGGGCCGAACACTGAAGCTTTCTTT.

V gene TRBV6-5 combines with J gene TRBJ1-3; the match to TRBD1 covers 9 bases. The V gene end was trimmed by 6 bases and the J gene end by 9 bases; junction bases not matched to a gene: 9. The germline CDR1 and CDR2 sequences are MNHEY and SVGAGI. The CDR3 sequence is 14 residues long. CDR3 nucleotide sequence: TGTGCCAGCAGCAATAGACAGGGGGAGGCCACCATATATTTT. Its translation is CASSNRQGEATIYF.

This clone was recorded once. The chain links TRBV19 to TRBJ2-2; D remains ambiguous. CDR1 is LNHDA, CDR2 SQIVND, per germline (reference sequence). The CDR3 has 11 amino acids. The V and J ends lost 8 bases and 6 bases respectively, with 7 bases between them. The CDR3 protein is CASRFAGELFF. For the CDR3, the DNA is TGTGCCAGTCGTTTTGCCGGGGAGCTGTTTTTT.

The chain carries TRBV27 and TRBJ1-5; 9 bases match TRBD1. Germline V gene lookup returns CDR1 MNHEY and CDR2 SMNVEV (reference sequence). This CDR3 has 15 amino acids. V was pared by 5 bases and J by 6 bases, with 8 bases of the junction left unmatched. The CDR3 loop reads CASSVGGQGAQPQHF. The DNA for the CDR3 is TGTGCCAGCAGTGTGGGGGGACAGGGCGCTCAGCCCCAGCATTTT.

The gene calls are TRBV9 and TRBJ1-1; 8 positions match TRBD1. Losses at the gene ends were 0 bases for V and 7 bases for J; bases not matched to a gene: 5. CDR1 is SGDLS, CDR2 YYNGEE, per germline. The CDR3 sequence is 14 residues long. The DNA for the CDR3 is TGTGCCAGCAGCGTAGGTGGACAGGGCGGTGAAGCTTTCTTT. It codes for CASSVGGQGGEAFF.

In its sample, this clone was seen once. The chain couples TRBV6-6 to TRBJ2-5, with D possibly matching TRBD2 (7 bases). There are 14 residues in the CDR3. Germline CDR1 reads MNHNY; CDR2 reads SVGAGI (reference sequence). Trimming shortened V by 7 bases and J by 1 base, and 13 bases separated the two germline ends. In nucleotides, the CDR3 is TGTGCCAGCACTCACGGGGGGCCCCAAGAGACCCAGTACTTC. The encoded protein is CASTHGGPQETQYF.

This clone was counted many times. This chain connects TRBV5-6 to TRBJ2-1; tentative D call: TRBD2 (7 bases). Germline CDR1 is SGHDT and CDR2 is YYEEEE. V was shortened by 5 bases and J by 0 bases, with 21 bases between the two germline ends. This CDR3 has 18 amino acids. CDR3 in amino acids: CASRRGGSLAVSYNEQFF. In nucleotides, the CDR3 is TGTGCCAGCAGGAGAGGGGGATCTCTAGCGGTCTCCTACAATGAGCAGTTCTTC.

The rearrangement uses TRBV5-6 and TRBJ2-5, with TRBD1 identical over 10 bases. The DNA end favors TRBJ2-7, so the J call may be wrong. The CDR3 covers 16 residues. Germline V gene lookup returns CDR1 SGHDT and CDR2 YYEEEE. CDR3 residues: CASSLEGRTGGYEQYF. CDR3 coding DNA: TGTGCCAGCAGCTTGGAAGGTCGGACAGGGGGCTACGAGCAGTACTTC.

The chain is built from TRBV28 and TRBJ1-5; D gene unclear. V gave up 3 bases and J gave up 3 bases, with 12 bases separating them. The CDR3 is made up of 15 amino acids. Germline values: CDR1 MDHEN, CDR2 SYDVKM. As DNA, the CDR3 is TGTGCCAGCAGTTTCTCCGGGTCCTTCAATCAGCCCCAGCATTTT. This gives the protein CASSFSGSFNQPQHF.

The V call is TRBV5-6, the J call TRBJ1-3, with TRBD1 matching over 8 bases. Germline V gene lookup returns CDR1 SGHDT and CDR2 YYEEEE. The CDR3 covers 15 residues. V lost 4 bases and J lost 2; bases outside the gene matches: 5. The CDR3 DNA reads TGTGCCAGCAGCCATCCGACAGGGGCTGGAAACACCATATATTTT. It translates to CASSHPTGAGNTIYF.